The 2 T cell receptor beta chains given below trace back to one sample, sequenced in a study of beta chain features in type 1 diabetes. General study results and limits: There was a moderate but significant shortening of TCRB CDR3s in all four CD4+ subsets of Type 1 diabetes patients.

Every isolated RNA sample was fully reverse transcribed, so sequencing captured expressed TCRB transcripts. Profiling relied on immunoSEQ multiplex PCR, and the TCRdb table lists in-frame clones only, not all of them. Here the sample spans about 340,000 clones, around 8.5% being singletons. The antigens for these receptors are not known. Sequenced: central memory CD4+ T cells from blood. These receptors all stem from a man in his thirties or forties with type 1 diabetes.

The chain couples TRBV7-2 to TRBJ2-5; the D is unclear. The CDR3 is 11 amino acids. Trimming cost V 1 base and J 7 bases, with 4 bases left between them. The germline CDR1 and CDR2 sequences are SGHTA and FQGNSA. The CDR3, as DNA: TGTGCCAGCAGCTTAGAGACGACCCAGTACTTC. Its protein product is CASSLETTQYF.

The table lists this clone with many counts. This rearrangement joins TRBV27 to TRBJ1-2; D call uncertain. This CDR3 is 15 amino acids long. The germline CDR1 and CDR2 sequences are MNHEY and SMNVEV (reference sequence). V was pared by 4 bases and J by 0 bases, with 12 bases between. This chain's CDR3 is CASSSVTTANYGYTF. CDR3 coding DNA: TGTGCCAGCAGTTCCGTGACAACCGCTAACTATGGCTACACCTTC.